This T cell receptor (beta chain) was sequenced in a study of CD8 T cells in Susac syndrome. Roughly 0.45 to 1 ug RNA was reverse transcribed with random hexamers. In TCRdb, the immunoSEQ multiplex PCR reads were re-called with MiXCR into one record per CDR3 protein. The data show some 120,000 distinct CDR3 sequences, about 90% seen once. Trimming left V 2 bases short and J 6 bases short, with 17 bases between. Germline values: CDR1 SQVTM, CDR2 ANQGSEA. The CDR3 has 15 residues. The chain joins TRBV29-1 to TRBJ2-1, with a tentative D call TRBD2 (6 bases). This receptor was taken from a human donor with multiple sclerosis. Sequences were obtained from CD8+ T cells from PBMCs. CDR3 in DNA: TGCAGCGTTGAACCCCCAGCGGTGGAGGGCAATGAGCAGTTCTTC. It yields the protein CSVEPPAVEGNEQFF.